This T cell receptor beta chain was observed in a study of blood T cell repertoires in COVID-19. Study background: The cDNA or gDNA used as material had been derived from T cells, B-cell-depleted T cells, or PBMCs.

Clones were read by immunoSEQ multiplex PCR, and TCRdb kept only the in-frame ones, dropping some. In the table there are 210,000 or so clones, more than 80% of which are singletons. CDR1 is LGHDT, CDR2 YNNKEL, per germline (reference sequence). Trimming cost V 4 bases and J 8 bases, with 12 bases left between them. The CDR3 length is 14 residues. Enrolment of Seattle patients took place during active infection, and they were followed longitudinally. The TCR sequence derives from a woman aged 80 or over with COVID-19, enrolled during active disease. This chain connects TRBV3-1 (or the pseudogene TRBV3-2) to TRBJ1-6; weak D call: TRBD1 (5 bases). Sequences were obtained from peripheral blood. The CDR3 DNA sequence: TGTGCCAGCAGCCTCGAATGGGGGGATTCACCCCTCCACTTT. It codes for CASSLEWGDSPLHF.